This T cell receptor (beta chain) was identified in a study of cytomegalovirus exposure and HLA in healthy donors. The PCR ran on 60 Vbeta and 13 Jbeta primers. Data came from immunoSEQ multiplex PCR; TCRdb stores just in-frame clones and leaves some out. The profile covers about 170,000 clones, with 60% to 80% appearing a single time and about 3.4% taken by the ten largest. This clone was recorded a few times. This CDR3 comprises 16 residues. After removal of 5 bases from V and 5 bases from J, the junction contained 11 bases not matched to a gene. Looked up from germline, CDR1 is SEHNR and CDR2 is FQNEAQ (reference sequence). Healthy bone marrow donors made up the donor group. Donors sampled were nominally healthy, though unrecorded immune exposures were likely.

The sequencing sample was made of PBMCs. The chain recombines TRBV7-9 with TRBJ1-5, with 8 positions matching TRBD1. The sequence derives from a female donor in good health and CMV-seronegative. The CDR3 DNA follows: TGTGCCAGCAGCCTTGGACAGGGAAGATATCATCAGCCCCAGCATTTT. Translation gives CASSLGQGRYHQPQHF.